Following are 9 T cell receptor beta chains from one sample sequenced in a study of regulatory T cells in long-lasting Graves disease. Time point given: newly diagnosed GD, antithyroid drugs for less than 3 months. Preparation of the TCR library used RNA extracted from PBMCs. TCR beta libraries were built with iRepertoire HTBI primers and Arm-PCR of CDR3 regions. TCRdb processed the multiplex PCR reads anew with MiXCR; each CDR3 protein has one entry. The repertoire holds 400,000 to 550,000 distinct CDR3 sequences, with less than 20% as singletons. The same specimen was also included in a second study, on T cells in Graves' hyperthyroidism and ophthalmopathy.

The sequences come from peripheral blood mononuclear cells (PBMCs), collected at new diagnosis, from a patient treated with antithyroid drugs. Receptor source: a woman between 18 and 29 years old with Graves disease.

Ten or more counts support this clonotype. V is TRBV30 and J is TRBJ2-3, with D tentatively TRBD2 (6 bases). The germline V gene encodes CDR1 GTSNPN and CDR2 SVGIG (reference sequence). The CDR3 contains 14 residues. The DNA of the CDR3 is TGTGCTAAGGCTGGAGGCGGGATCACAGATACGCAGTATTTT. Translating it yields CAKAGGGITDTQYF.

This clonotype was seen at least ten times. The CDR3 DNA reads as TGTGCCAGCAGCCCATGGACAGGGTGGAACACTGAAGCTTTCTTT. Amino acid sequence: CASSPWTGWNTEAFF. This chain connects TRBV7-8 to TRBJ1-1; 8 bases fit TRBD1. After removal of 5 bases from V and 1 base from J, the junction contained 6 bases not matched to a gene. Germline V lookup: CDR1 SGHVS, CDR2 FQNEAQ. CDR3 length: 15 residues.

V usage is TRBV5-8 and J usage is TRBJ1-5; TRBD1 might be the D (5 bases). CDR3 size: 17 residues. V lost 0 bases and J lost 2, with 15 bases in between. Germline loops: CDR1 SGHTS, CDR2 YDEGEE. Written as DNA, the CDR3 is TGTGCCAGCAGCTTGGACGATTGGGGAGGGGGCAATCAGCCCCAGCATTTT. Protein sequence: CASSLDDWGGGNQPQHF. Looking up the rest from reference TRBV5-8 and TRBJ1-5 gives the full variable domain: EAGVTQSPTHLIKTRGQQATLRCSPISGHTSVYWYQQALGLGLQFLLWYDEGEERNRGNFPPRFSGRQFPNYSSELNVNALELEDSALYLCASSLDDWGGGNQPQHFGDGTRLSIL.

This chain connects TRBV30 to TRBJ2-7; tentatively, D is TRBD1 (6 bases). The CDR3 consists of 14 residues. Trimming took off 4 bases at V and 2 bases at J, with 15 bases between the two ends. Germline values: CDR1 GTSNPN, CDR2 SVGIG (reference sequence). DNA of the CDR3: TGTGCCTGGACCGTCCGGGACACACCCTACGAGCAGTACTTC. Its protein is CAWTVRDTPYEQYF.

This clonotype was observed at least ten times. The chain has TRBV2 and TRBJ2-3; 15 bases line up with TRBD2. The V segment lost 8 bases and the J segment 5 bases; nucleotides outside the gene matches: 2. Germline V gene lookup returns CDR1 SNHLY and CDR2 FYNNEI. The CDR3 spans 14 residues. This CDR3 is CASGLAGGVDTQYF. The CDR3 nucleotides read TGTGCCAGCGGACTAGCGGGAGGGGTAGATACGCAGTATTTT.

This clonotype was seen ten or more times. The V call is TRBV20-1, the J call TRBJ2-3; TRBD2 matches at 11 bases. Looked up from germline, CDR1 is DFQATT and CDR2 is SNEGSKA (reference sequence). The CDR3 covers 15 residues. V was clipped by 3 bases and J by 6 bases; unmatched bases: 8. The CDR3 region is CSARDSGRAGDTQYF. Here the CDR3 DNA reads TGCAGTGCTAGGGATAGCGGGAGGGCCGGGGATACGCAGTATTTT.

Concerning this clonotype itself: The junction does not match germline at one end; this may be a read error. The chain carries TRBV9 and TRBJ2-1; D is perhaps TRBD2 (5 bases). The CDR3 consists of 15 residues. Germline-derived CDR1 and CDR2 are SGDLS and YYNGEE. The DNA of the CDR3 is TGTGCCAGCAGCGTAGCGGGGAGCTCCTACAGTGAGCAGTTCTTC. It is translated as CASSVAGSSYSEQFF.

This clonotype came up a few times. The chain carries TRBV6-1 and TRBJ2-7; 7 nucleotides line up with TRBD2. Germline assignment: CDR1 MNHNS and CDR2 SASEGT. Trimming took 7 bases from V and 7 from J; bases not matched to a gene: 7. The CDR3 has 12 residues. The chain's CDR3 is CASTGLGREQYF. The CDR3 bases are TGTGCCAGCACCGGACTAGGGAGAGAGCAGTACTTC.

The chain employs TRBV6-1 and TRBJ1-4, with no clear D. The CDR3 runs to 12 residues. Germline V CDR1 and CDR2: MNHNS, SASEGT. The ends were cut back, 6 bases at V and 1 base at J, with 3 bases in the middle. As DNA, the CDR3 is TGTGCCAGCAGGGTAACTAATGAAAAACTGTTTTTT. Its protein is CASRVTNEKLFF.